This T cell receptor beta chain was identified during a study of blood T cell repertoires in COVID-19. Overall study context: Sample material is recorded as cDNA or gDNA derived from T cells, B-cell-depleted T cells, or PBMCs.

Enrolment of Seattle patients took place during active infection, and they were followed longitudinally. Germline V gene lookup returns CDR1 SGHRS and CDR2 YFSETQ. With V trimmed by 5 bases and J by 0 bases, 9 bases remained unmatched. The CDR3 has 16 amino acids. Original methodology: From reference gene primer amplification, estimates of nucleated cell counts were derived. Measured with immunoSEQ multiplex PCR; TCRdb has only the in-frame clones, and not every one. The DNA was the basis for D and trimming; V, J and clone size are from that table. This sample has about 300,000 clones, with 90% found just once.

The sample consisted of peripheral blood. The J gene is TRBJ2-3, the V gene TRBV5-1; 7 bases line up with TRBD2. This TCR came from a woman in her 30s with COVID-19, enrolled during active disease. CDR3 DNA: TGCGCCAGCAGAGGTAACAGCGGGGCTAGCACAGATACGCAGTATTTT. As protein: CASRGNSGASTDTQYF.